The entry below gives a single T cell receptor (beta chain) sequence along with its context. Its matching antigen is unknown. Deep-level running was used for the assay. Profiling relied on immunoSEQ multiplex PCR, and the TCRdb table lists in-frame clones only, not all of them. The sample consists of around 1.5 million clones, 95% to 99% of them appearing once. The data are from a study of shared clonotypes between healthy human individuals. The CDR3 extends over 16 amino acids. Germline CDR1 and CDR2: KGHSH and LQKENI. With 1 base removed from V and 0 bases from J, the gap between germline ends came to 12 bases. Study observations and caveats: Memory subsets generally showed lower estimated richness than naive subsets.

The chain has TRBV18 and TRBJ2-5; D perhaps matches TRBD2 (5 bases). Sequenced: naive CD4+ T cells sorted from blood. This sample's subset: CD45RA+ positively selected. The receptor's source is a man younger than 45 in good health. The CDR3 nucleotides are TGTGCCAGCTCACCACAGATCGAGGGAGACCAAGAGACCCAGTACTTC. Its protein product is CASSPQIEGDQETQYF.